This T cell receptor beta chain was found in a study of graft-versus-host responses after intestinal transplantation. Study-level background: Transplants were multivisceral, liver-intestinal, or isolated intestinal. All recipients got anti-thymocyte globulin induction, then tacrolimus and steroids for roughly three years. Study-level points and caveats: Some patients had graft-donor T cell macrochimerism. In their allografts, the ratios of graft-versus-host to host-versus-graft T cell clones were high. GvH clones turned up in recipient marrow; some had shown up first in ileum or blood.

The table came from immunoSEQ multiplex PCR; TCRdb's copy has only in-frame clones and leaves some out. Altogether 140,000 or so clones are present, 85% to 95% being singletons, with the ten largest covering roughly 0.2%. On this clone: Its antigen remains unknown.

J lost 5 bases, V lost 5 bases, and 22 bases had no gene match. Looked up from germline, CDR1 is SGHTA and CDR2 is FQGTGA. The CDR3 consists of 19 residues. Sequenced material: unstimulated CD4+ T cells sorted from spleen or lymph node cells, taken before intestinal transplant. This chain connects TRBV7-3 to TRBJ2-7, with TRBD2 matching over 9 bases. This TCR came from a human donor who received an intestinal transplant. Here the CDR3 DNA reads TGTGCCAGCAGCCTTCTTATATGGGATAGCGGGAGTTCAAGGGACGAGCAGTACTTC. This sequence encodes CASSLLIWDSGSSRDEQYF. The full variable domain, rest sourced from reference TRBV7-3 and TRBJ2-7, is GAGVSQTPSNKVTEKGKYVELRCDPISGHTALYWYRQSLGQGPEFLIYFQGTGAADDSGLPNDRFFAVRPEGSVSTLKIQRTERGDSAVYLCASSLLIWDSGSSRDEQYFGPGTRLTVT.